This is a list of T cell receptor beta chains from one sample in a study of T cells in Graves' hyperthyroidism and ophthalmopathy. TCRdb ran MiXCR on the multiplex PCR reads and lists one entry per CDR3 protein. The sample shows hundreds of thousands of distinct CDR3 sequences, 13% of them seen only once. Material for sequencing was blood. The receptors derive from a woman aged 18-35 years with Graves' hyperthyroidism. CDR3s leave out the opening cysteine and the closing phenylalanine or tryptophan. A D gene is named only where the DNA matches it firmly.

v_gene	j_gene	d_gene	CDR3aa
TRBV12-3/TRBV12-4	TRBJ2-6	NA	ASSTFSGANVLT
TRBV7-9	TRBJ1-2	NA	ASSLMGDYYGYT
TRBV28	TRBJ2-3	NA	ASIPGGTDTQY
TRBV12-3/TRBV12-4	TRBJ1-3	NA	ASSPLAGGSGNTIY
TRBV5-1	TRBJ2-1	NA	ASSLGPAGEQF
TRBV27	TRBJ1-1	TRBD1	ASSLTRTGLPEAF
TRBV3-1	TRBJ2-2	TRBD2	ASSPRYGLAGLNTGELF
TRBV11-1	TRBJ1-2	TRBD1	ASSYTGTGRGLLDGYT
TRBV6-2/TRBV6-3	TRBJ2-3	NA	ASSFKLAGRGTDTQY
TRBV12-3/TRBV12-4	TRBJ2-7	NA	ASSVIGLSYEQY
TRBV7-9	TRBJ2-7	TRBD2	ASAIRGEAGGEQY
TRBV20-1	TRBJ1-3	NA	SAPGFGNTIY
TRBV12-3/TRBV12-4	TRBJ2-7	NA	ASRFGTSIEQY
TRBV2	TRBJ1-2	NA	ASSREPNYGYT
TRBV4-1	TRBJ1-1	NA	ASSQTVFNTEAF
TRBV2	TRBJ2-6	NA	ASSVEGTSGANVLT
TRBV30	TRBJ1-1	NA	AWSAGFLAEAF
TRBV9	TRBJ1-6	NA	ASSADPEGSYNSPLH
TRBV6-1	TRBJ1-1	NA	ASSVQANTEAF
TRBV9	TRBJ1-1	NA	ASSVGAGHAGTEAF
TRBV7-2	TRBJ1-2	TRBD1	ASSLGQGNGGYT
TRBV12-3/TRBV12-4	TRBJ1-2	NA	ASSLRGSYYGYT
TRBV12-3/TRBV12-4	TRBJ2-2	NA	ASTPQGPNTGELF
TRBV28	TRBJ1-1	NA	ASSPLGGGTNTEAF
TRBV2	TRBJ1-1	NA	ASSEKGPISGNTEAF
TRBV19	TRBJ1-1	TRBD1	ASEDRGRFAEAF
TRBV2	TRBJ1-1	NA	ASNRAGTEAS
TRBV9	TRBJ1-4	NA	ASSVEGGTGPQSEKLF
TRBV28	TRBJ2-1	TRBD1	ASSTYGTEDNEQF
TRBV2	TRBJ1-2	TRBD1	ASRDDRGTDYGYT
TRBV6-5	TRBJ1-1	NA	ASSYQSGFEAF
TRBV28	TRBJ2-7	NA	ASSSRQYVQY
TRBV7-3	TRBJ2-5	NA	ASSPNSGRTETQY
TRBV13	TRBJ2-5	TRBD2	ASTRTSGDGETQY
TRBV20-1	TRBJ2-7	NA	SAQPGLASYEQY
TRBV20-1	TRBJ1-5	NA	SARGESGAANQPQH
TRBV20-1	TRBJ1-5	NA	SGAQGGPLGSNQPQH
TRBV11-1	TRBJ1-1	NA	ASNPTGMNTEAF
TRBV24-1	TRBJ1-5	NA	ATSDSTRVDQPQH
TRBV19	TRBJ1-3	NA	ATSQGTAGNTIY